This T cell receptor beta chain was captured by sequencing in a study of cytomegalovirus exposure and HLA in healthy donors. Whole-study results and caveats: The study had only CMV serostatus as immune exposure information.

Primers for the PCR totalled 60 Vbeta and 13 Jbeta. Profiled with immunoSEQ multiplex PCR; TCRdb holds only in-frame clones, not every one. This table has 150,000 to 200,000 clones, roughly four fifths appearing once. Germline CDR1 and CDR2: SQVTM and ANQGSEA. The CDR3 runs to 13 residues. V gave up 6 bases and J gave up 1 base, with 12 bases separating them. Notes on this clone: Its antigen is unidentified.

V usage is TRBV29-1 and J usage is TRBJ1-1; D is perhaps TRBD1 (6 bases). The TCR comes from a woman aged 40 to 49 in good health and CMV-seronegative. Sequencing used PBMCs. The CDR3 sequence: CSVMGQRNTEAFF. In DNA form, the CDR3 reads TGCAGCGTGATGGGACAAAGGAACACTGAAGCTTTCTTT.